This T cell receptor (beta chain) was profiled in a study of identical twins. Germline CDR1 and CDR2: LGHDT and YNNKEL (reference sequence). The CDR3 length is 15 residues. TCRdb redid the calling of the 5' RACE reads with MiXCR, one entry per CDR3 protein. The sample lists 1.5 million to 2 million distinct CDR3 sequences, 25% to 35% occurring once. On this clonotype itself: A junction end diverges from the germline sequence, so it may reflect a read error.

The clonotype originates from a newborn girl in good health. This chain connects TRBV3-1 to TRBJ1-2; weak D call: TRBD1 (5 bases). Sample: cord blood. The CDR3: CASSQAAGSLYGYTF. CDR3 nucleotides: TGTGCCAGTAGCCAAGCGGCAGGGTCCCTATATGGCTACACCTTC.